The table lists the clone carrying this T cell receptor beta chain with a count of one. Trimming left V 6 bases short and J 3 bases short, with 14 bases between. This CDR3 region has 14 residues. Germline V gene data show CDR1 as MNHNY and CDR2 as SVGAGI (reference sequence). The entry originates in a study of shared clonotypes between healthy human individuals. Some clones are missing from TCRdb's copy, which holds only in-frame ones; the method was immunoSEQ multiplex PCR. The sample consists of 500,000 or so clones, roughly 95% of them appearing once. This sequence was found in a woman aged 30 to 39 in good health. This chain uses TRBV6-6 with TRBJ1-2, with D perhaps TRBD1 (6 bases). The sequenced material came from naive CD4+ T cells sorted from blood. This sample's subset: CD45RA+ positively selected. The CDR3 loop is CASSHGGADYGYTF. The CDR3 bases are TGTGCCAGCAGCCACGGGGGGGCTGACTATGGCTACACCTTC.